The T cell receptor beta chain described here comes from a study of CD8 T cells in ankylosing spondylitis. General study findings and limits: Reported data indicate significant enrichment of disease-linked clones within matched ankylosing spondylitis synovial fluid. Roughly eight highly homologous variants made up a TCR beta motif that seemed to typify ankylosing spondylitis blood. Relatively scarce in peripheral blood, disease-linked clones were CD8+. Past research had described some motif variants in reactive arthritis synovial fluid and blood.

This clonotype appeared many times. Its antigen is not known. TCRdb redid the calling of the 5' RACE reads with MiXCR, one entry per CDR3 protein. The sample contains about 130,000 distinct CDR3 sequences, around 7% of which appear only once. Germline CDR1 is SSHAT and CDR2 is FNYEAQ (reference sequence). CDR3 length: 17 amino acids. V lost 1 base and J lost 4; bases outside the gene matches: 10. This clonotype was sampled from a male donor with ankylosing spondylitis or in good health (not recorded which). The sequenced sample consisted of blood, either unsorted or a sorted T cell fraction (not recorded which). The rearrangement links TRBV7-7 to TRBJ2-1; TRBD1 aligns across 7 bases. The CDR3 sequence is CASSLGPGQKSYNEQFF. The CDR3 DNA is TGTGCCAGCAGCTTAGGACCGGGACAGAAAAGTTACAATGAGCAGTTCTTC. Together with reference TRBV7-7 and TRBJ2-1, the CDR3 gives the full variable domain: GAGVSQSPRYKVTKRGQDVTLRCDPISSHATLYWYQQALGQGPEFLTYFNYEAQPDKSGLPSDRFSAERPEGSISTLTIQRTEQRDSAMYRCASSLGPGQKSYNEQFFGPGTRLTVL.